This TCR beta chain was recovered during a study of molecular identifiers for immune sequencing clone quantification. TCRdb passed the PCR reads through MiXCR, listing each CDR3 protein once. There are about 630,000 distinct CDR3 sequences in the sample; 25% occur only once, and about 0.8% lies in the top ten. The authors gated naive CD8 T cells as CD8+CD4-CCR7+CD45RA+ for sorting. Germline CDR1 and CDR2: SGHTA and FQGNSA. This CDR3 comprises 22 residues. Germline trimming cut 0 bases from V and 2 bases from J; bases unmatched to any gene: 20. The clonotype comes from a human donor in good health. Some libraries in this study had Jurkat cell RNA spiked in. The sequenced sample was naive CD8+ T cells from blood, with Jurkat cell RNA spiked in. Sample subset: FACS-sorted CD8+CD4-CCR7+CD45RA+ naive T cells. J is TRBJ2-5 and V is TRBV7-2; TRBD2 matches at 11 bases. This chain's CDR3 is CASSLAGPFVSGGARGQETQYF. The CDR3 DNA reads TGTGCCAGCAGCTTAGCAGGCCCGTTCGTTAGCGGGGGGGCCAGGGGGCAAGAGACCCAGTACTTC.